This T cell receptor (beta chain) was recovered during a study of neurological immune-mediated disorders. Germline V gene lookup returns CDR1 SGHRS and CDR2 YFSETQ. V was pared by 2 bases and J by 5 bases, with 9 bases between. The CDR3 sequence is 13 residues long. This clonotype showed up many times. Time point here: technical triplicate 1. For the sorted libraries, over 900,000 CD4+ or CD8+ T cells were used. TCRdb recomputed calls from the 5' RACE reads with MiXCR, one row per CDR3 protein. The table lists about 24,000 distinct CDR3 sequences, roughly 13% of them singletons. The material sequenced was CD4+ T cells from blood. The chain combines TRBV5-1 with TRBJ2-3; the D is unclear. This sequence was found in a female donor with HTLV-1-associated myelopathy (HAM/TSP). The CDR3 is CASSFLLGDTQYF. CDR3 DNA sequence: TGCGCCAGCAGCTTCCTACTCGGAGATACGCAGTATTTT.